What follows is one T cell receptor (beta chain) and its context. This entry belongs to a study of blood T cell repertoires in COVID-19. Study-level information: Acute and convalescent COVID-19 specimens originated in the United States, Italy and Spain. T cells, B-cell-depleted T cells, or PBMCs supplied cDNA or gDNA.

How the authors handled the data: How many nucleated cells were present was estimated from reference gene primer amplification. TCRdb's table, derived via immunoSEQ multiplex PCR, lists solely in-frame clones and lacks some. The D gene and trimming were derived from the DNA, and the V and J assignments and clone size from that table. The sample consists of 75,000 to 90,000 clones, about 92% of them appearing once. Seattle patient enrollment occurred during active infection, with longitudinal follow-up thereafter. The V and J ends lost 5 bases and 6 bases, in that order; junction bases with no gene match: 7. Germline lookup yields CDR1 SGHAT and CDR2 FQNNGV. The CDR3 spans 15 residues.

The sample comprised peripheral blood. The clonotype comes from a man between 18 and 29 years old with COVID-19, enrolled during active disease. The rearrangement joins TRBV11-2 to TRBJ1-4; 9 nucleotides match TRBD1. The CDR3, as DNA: TGTGCCAGCAGCCCCGGGACAGGGTCGCATGAAAAACTGTTTTTT. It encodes CASSPGTGSHEKLFF.